This T cell receptor (beta chain) comes out of a study of blood T cell repertoires in COVID-19. Study at large: COVID-19 samples collected from the United States, Italy and Spain covered acute and convalescent phases. Sources were T cells, B-cell-depleted T cells, or PBMCs; the material itself was cDNA or gDNA.

The CDR3 sequence is 12 residues long. Germline V CDR1 and CDR2: MNHEY, SMNVEV (reference sequence). V lost 8 bases and J 4 bases, leaving 10 bases between the germline ends. Source study methods: Amplification of reference gene primers provided the estimated nucleated cell counts. Assay: immunoSEQ multiplex PCR; the TCRdb copy retains only in-frame clones and omits some. The DNA gave D and trimming, while V, J and clone size come from that table. The sample records a few hundred thousand clones, about 82% being singletons. The TCR sequence derives from a human donor in a cohort sampled during active COVID-19. The rearrangement uses TRBV27 and TRBJ2-3, with D possibly TRBD1 on 6 matching bases. Source material: peripheral blood. CDR3 sequence reads: CASGTRPDTQYF. CDR3 DNA sequence: TGTGCCAGCGGGACAAGACCAGATACGCAGTATTTT.